This T cell receptor beta chain was documented in a study of T cell responses to AZD1222 COVID-19 vaccine. Notes on the study in general: Spike was spanned by vaccine-associated CD4 TCRs, with dominance at 160-218 and 743-854. Once two AZD1222 doses were given, Spike-specific TCR breadth and depth went up.

In the case of this clone: What it recognizes is unknown.

Profiling relied on immunoSEQ multiplex PCR, and the TCRdb table lists in-frame clones only, not all of them. The table has 60,000 to 75,000 clones, over 65% seen once; the top ten hold over 3%. Doses given second, at about 4 or about 12 weeks, were pooled. The input for sequencing was peripheral blood, taken 28 days after the second AZD1222 dose. This clonotype was obtained from an adult who received the AZD1222 COVID-19 vaccine.

For the CDR3, the DNA is TGTGCCAGCAGTTACGAACGGGGGGGACTTACAGATACGCAGTATTTT. Its translation is CASSYERGGLTDTQYF. V usage is TRBV6-5 and J usage is TRBJ2-3, with 8 bases aligning to TRBD2. J lost 3 bases, V lost 2 bases, and 7 bases had no gene match. This CDR3 region has 16 residues. CDR1 MNHEY and CDR2 SVGAGI come from the germline V gene.